Given below is one T cell receptor beta chain in context. Its antigen is unidentified. The data are from a study of shared clonotypes between healthy human individuals. Germline V gives CDR1 MNHEY, CDR2 SMNVEV (reference sequence). The junction had 4 bases not matched to a gene; V was cut back by 3 bases and J by 5 bases. CDR3 length equals 15 residues. Study-wide points: What limited the represented genetic and exposure-history diversity was the small number of donors. Between a handful of donors, naive CD4 clonotypes were shared at a level of approximately 5%. Rarefaction indicated that sorted-subset sequencing remained incomplete although depth was large. Non-shared clonotypes showed lower generation probabilities than clonotypes common to all four donors.

This table comes from immunoSEQ multiplex PCR, and its TCRdb copy is limited to in-frame clones, with some not included. The sample has some 2,500,000 clones; roughly 93% are singletons. V and J are TRBV27 and TRBJ2-2; 9 nucleotides match TRBD2. The sequence came from a man between 18 and 29 years old in good health. Some clones in this sample may be carry-over from other donors' samples. Sequencing was done on a sample of naive CD4+ T cells from PBMCs. As to subset: CD45RA+ positively selected. Here the CDR3 reads CASSFGRGGTGELFF. The CDR3 DNA reads as TGTGCCAGCAGTTTCGGGCGGGGGGGAACCGGGGAGCTGTTTTTT.